This entry concerns a single T cell receptor beta chain. The sample comes from a study of T cells expressing NK-cell markers. With the 5' RACE reads reprocessed, TCRdb shows one record per CDR3 protein and no DNA. The sample includes some 460,000 distinct CDR3 sequences. Sequences were obtained from blood T cells: a sorted CD56 or NKG2C T cell subset, CD4+ or CD8+ T cells, or bulk PBMC T cells (not recorded which). The receptor comes from a woman between 50 and 59 years old in good health.

Here the CDR3 reads CASSLTGGVSNGELFF. This chain connects TRBV21-1 to TRBJ2-2; TCRdb returns TRBD1, unconfirmable since there is no DNA. TRBV21-1 is a documented pseudogene. This CDR3 contains 16 residues.